This T cell receptor beta chain comes out of a study of CXCR3 chemokines and chemotherapy response in bladder cancer. Trimming at V came to 4 bases and at J to 5 bases, leaving 2 bases not matched to a gene. Germline assignment: CDR1 MGHRA and CDR2 YSYEKL. The CDR3 covers 14 residues. TCRdb re-called the PCR reads with MiXCR, one entry per CDR3 protein. The repertoire holds approximately 2,300 distinct CDR3 sequences, with 6.5% to 8% as singletons. The receptor's source is a human donor with bladder cancer that responded to neoadjuvant chemotherapy. Sample acquisition took place from a patient whose treatment included neoadjuvant chemotherapy. The J gene is TRBJ2-1, the V gene TRBV4-1, with 10 bases that match TRBD2. This CDR3 is CASSLGLADNEQFF. The CDR3 DNA is TGCGCCAGCAGCCTCGGACTAGCGGACAATGAGCAGTTCTTC.